What follows describes a single T cell receptor (beta chain). The target antigen is unknown. This CDR3 contains 13 residues. Per the germline V gene, CDR1 is SGHAT and CDR2 is FQDESV (reference sequence). V lost 5 bases and J lost 4; bases outside the gene matches: 4. These data belong to a study of cytomegalovirus exposure and HLA in healthy donors. The study, taken as a whole, reports: Subsequent analysis of the 100 to 150 validation repertoires found a tendency for first-cohort TCR clusters to co-occur. The study recorded 150 to 200 TCR beta chains that were cytomegalovirus-associated. Across donors, most TCRs were seen rarely, yet some public ones were widespread.

Assay: immunoSEQ multiplex PCR; the TCRdb copy retains only in-frame clones and omits some. The data hold approximately 110,000 clones, with 85% to 95% observed a single time. This sequence originates from a woman under 30 in good health and CMV-seronegative. Sequenced input: PBMCs. This chain uses TRBV11-1 with TRBJ1-2; TRBD1 matches 7 bases. The CDR3 DNA reads as TGTGCCAGCAGCCTCCCAGGGGGCTATGGCTACACCTTC. Protein sequence: CASSLPGGYGYTF.